One and the same sample provided the 26 T cell receptor beta chains below, sequenced in a study of monozygotic twins with inflammatory bowel disease. TCRdb reworked the 5' RACE reads into one entry per CDR3 protein, no DNA. The sample shows fewer than 550,000 distinct CDR3 sequences, and 2% to 3% sits with its ten largest clones. Sequenced sample: blood. Every receptor here comes from a human donor with ulcerative colitis or Crohn's disease, or a healthy co-twin of an affected twin (not recorded which).

This chain connects TRBV7-9 to TRBJ2-1. This CDR3 is 16 amino acids long. Germline loops: CDR1 SEHNR, CDR2 FQNEAQ (reference sequence). The CDR3 spells CASSGVGASSYNEQFF. Supplemented by reference TRBV7-9 and TRBJ2-1, the full variable domain reads DTGVSQNPRHKITKRGQNVTFRCDPISEHNRLYWYRQTLGQGPEFLTYFQNEAQLEKSRLLSDRFSAERPKGSFSTLEIQRTEQGDSAMYLCASSGVGASSYNEQFFGPGTRLTVL.

The chain uses TRBV11-1 and TRBJ2-3; TCRdb's D call, TRBD1, is unchecked because there is no DNA. CDR1 SGHAT and CDR2 FQDESV come from the germline V gene (reference sequence). This CDR3 has 19 residues. CDR3 loop: CASSSPIEPGHQNRDTQYF.

This sequence joins TRBV5-1 and TRBJ1-1; checking the TCRdb D call of TRBD1 is not possible without DNA. The CDR3 length is 14 residues. CDR1 and CDR2 from the germline V gene are SGHRS and YFSETQ. The CDR3 sequence: CASSLDTGFNEAFF. Using reference TRBV5-1 and TRBJ1-1 for the parts outside the CDR3, the full variable domain is KAGVTQTPRYLIKTRGQQVTLSCSPISGHRSVSWYQQTPGQGLQFLFEYFSETQRNKGNFPGRFSGRQFSNSRSEMNVSTLELGDSALYLCASSLDTGFNEAFFGQGTRLTVV.

This chain uses TRBV7-9 with TRBJ2-3; TCRdb's D gene call, TRBD2, goes unchecked for lack of DNA. The CDR3 has 16 residues. Germline lookup yields CDR1 SEHNR and CDR2 FQNEAQ (reference sequence). The CDR3 sequence is CASSSPGGLETDTQYF.

The chain links TRBV24-1 to TRBJ2-6. Germline V gives CDR1 KGHDR, CDR2 SFDVKD. This CDR3 is built from 17 residues. CDR3 loop: CATSDRDPTSGANVLTF.

The chain combines TRBV5-6 with TRBJ1-2; TCRdb lists TRBD1, though no DNA is available to test this call. This CDR3 spans 13 amino acids. Germline V lookup: CDR1 SGHDT, CDR2 YYEEEE. The CDR3 region is CASTMGQAYGYTF.

The chain carries TRBV29-1 and TRBJ2-2; no DNA is available, so the TRBD2 call from TCRdb remains unchecked. CDR3 length: 13 amino acids. Germline values: CDR1 SQVTM, CDR2 ANQGSEA. This CDR3 reads CSVAAGGTGELFF.

The rearrangement joins TRBV24-1 to TRBJ1-2; the D call of TRBD1 rests on TCRdb alone, since no DNA is present to check it. Germline-derived CDR1 and CDR2 are KGHDR and SFDVKD. This CDR3 has 14 residues. CDR3 region: CATSANDRNYGYTF.

The genes are TRBV7-2 and TRBJ2-1. Germline V gene lookup returns CDR1 SGHTA and CDR2 FQGNSA. CDR3 length: 14 residues. CDR3 loop: CASSFEGIYNEQFF.

V is TRBV7-2 and J is TRBJ1-1. The length of the CDR3 is 16 residues. The germline CDR1 and CDR2 sequences are SGHTA and FQGNSA. CDR3: CASSFGGTRMNTEAFF.

The chain employs TRBV5-1 and TRBJ2-1. CDR3 length: 16 amino acids. Germline CDR1 is SGHRS and CDR2 is YFSETQ. The CDR3 region is CASSLTLSYSYNEQFF.

The gene calls are TRBV5-1 and TRBJ2-2; TCRdb selects TRBD1, and the lack of DNA leaves this call unchecked. In germline, CDR1 is SGHRS, CDR2 YFSETQ. This CDR3 comprises 16 residues. This chain's CDR3 is CASSLDPGGFTGELFF.

The J gene is TRBJ2-7, the V gene TRBV27; TCRdb reports TRBD1, a call that lacks DNA to check it against. Looked up from germline, CDR1 is MNHEY and CDR2 is SMNVEV (reference sequence). The CDR3 is made up of 14 amino acids. CDR3 region: CASSLHRGAYEQYF.

The V call is TRBV27, the J call TRBJ2-7; TCRdb names TRBD1, which stays unverified in the absence of DNA. This CDR3 region has 17 residues. Germline assignment: CDR1 MNHEY and CDR2 SMNVEV (reference sequence). The CDR3 sequence is CASSLFSNLQGAGEQYF.

The J gene is TRBJ2-2, the V gene TRBV20-1. The CDR3 totals 17 residues. CDR1 DFQATT and CDR2 SNEGSKA come from the germline V gene (reference sequence). CDR3 protein: CSARDLRRQINTGELFF.

This chain links TRBV7-2 with TRBJ2-7; TCRdb gives TRBD2 as the D gene, but with no DNA this cannot be confirmed. Per the germline V gene, CDR1 is SGHTA and CDR2 is FQGNSA. This CDR3 contains 16 residues. The CDR3 loop reads CASSPRGLAGAYEQYF.

The gene calls are TRBV12-3 or TRBV12-4 and TRBJ1-6; lacking DNA, the TRBD1 call made by TCRdb goes unchecked. CDR3 size: 14 residues. This CDR3 is CASRRDSQNSPLHF.

The gene calls are TRBV19 and TRBJ1-1; TCRdb's assignment of TRBD1 cannot be checked, as there is no DNA. The CDR3 spans 14 residues. Germline CDR1 LNHDA, CDR2 SQIVND (reference sequence). CDR3: CASGVGQGDTEAFF.

J is TRBJ2-1 and V is TRBV20-1; TCRdb indicates TRBD1, and absent DNA this call remains unverified. The CDR3 sequence is 16 residues long. Germline CDR1 is DFQATT and CDR2 is SNEGSKA (reference sequence). CDR3 loop: CSANSPNREIYNEQFF.

This sequence joins TRBV27 and TRBJ2-2. In germline, CDR1 is MNHEY, CDR2 SMNVEV (reference sequence). The CDR3 sequence is 14 residues long. CDR3 protein: CASSQTHIRGELFF.

The V and J genes are TRBV27 and TRBJ2-3; TCRdb outputs TRBD2, but without DNA this stays unchecked. Germline lookup yields CDR1 MNHEY and CDR2 SMNVEV (reference sequence). This CDR3 region has 16 residues. CDR3 sequence: CASSISYSGSTDTQYF.

This rearrangement joins TRBV11-2 to TRBJ2-1; TCRdb's assignment of TRBD1 cannot be checked, as there is no DNA. Germline values: CDR1 SGHAT, CDR2 FQNNGV. The CDR3 is 14 residues long. CDR3 sequence: CASSLGGVGNEQFF.

This rearrangement joins TRBV25-1 to TRBJ2-3; the D call from TCRdb, TRBD2, cannot be confirmed without DNA. This CDR3 contains 15 residues. CDR1 MGHDK and CDR2 SYGVNS come from the germline V gene. CDR3: CASSGVGRLTDTQYF.

The genes are TRBV5-5 and TRBJ1-2; with no DNA, the TCRdb D assignment of TRBD1 cannot be verified. The V gene's germline CDR1 is SGHKS and CDR2 YYEKEE (reference sequence). The CDR3 has 14 amino acids. CDR3 amino acids: CASSISGTVYGYTF.

This chain links TRBV7-6 with TRBJ1-2; TCRdb picks TRBD1, but there is no DNA to check that call. CDR1 SGHVS and CDR2 FNYEAQ come from the germline V gene. The CDR3 has 16 amino acids. CDR3 region: CASSPGTGGIFYGYTF. The full variable domain, in which reference TRBV7-6 and TRBJ1-2 provide the parts outside the CDR3, is GAGVSQSPRYKVTKRGQDVALRCDPISGHVSLYWYRQALGQGPEFLTYFNYEAQQDKSGLPNDRFSAERPEGSISTLTIQRTEQRDSAMYRCASSPGTGGIFYGYTFGSGTRLTVV.

The chain recombines TRBV11-2 with TRBJ2-5; as DNA is missing, the TRBD2 call by TCRdb cannot be tested. The CDR3 extends over 16 amino acids. The V gene's germline CDR1 is SGHAT and CDR2 FQNNGV. CDR3 residues: CASRSSWAGNQKTQYF.